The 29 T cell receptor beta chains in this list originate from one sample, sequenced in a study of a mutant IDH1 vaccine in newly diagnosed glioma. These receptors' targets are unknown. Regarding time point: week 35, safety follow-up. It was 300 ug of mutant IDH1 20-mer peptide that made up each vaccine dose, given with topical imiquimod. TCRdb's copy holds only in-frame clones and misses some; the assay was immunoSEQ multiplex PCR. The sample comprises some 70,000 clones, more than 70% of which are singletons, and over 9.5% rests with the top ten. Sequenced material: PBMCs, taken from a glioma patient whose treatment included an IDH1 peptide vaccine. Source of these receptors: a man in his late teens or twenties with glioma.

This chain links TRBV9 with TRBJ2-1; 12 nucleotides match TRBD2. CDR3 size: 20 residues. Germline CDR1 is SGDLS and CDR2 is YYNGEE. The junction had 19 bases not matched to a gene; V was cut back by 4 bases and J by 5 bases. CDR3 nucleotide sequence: TGTGCCAGCAGCCCTCCGATGGGACTAGCGGGCGGACACACCAACAATGAGCAGTTCTTC. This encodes CASSPPMGLAGGHTNNEQFF.

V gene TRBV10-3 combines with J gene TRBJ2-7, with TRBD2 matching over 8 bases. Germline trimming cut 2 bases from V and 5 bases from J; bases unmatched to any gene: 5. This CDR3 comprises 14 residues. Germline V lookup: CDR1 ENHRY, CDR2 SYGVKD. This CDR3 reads CAISEGPLADEQYF. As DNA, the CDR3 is TGTGCCATCAGTGAGGGTCCACTAGCGGACGAGCAGTACTTC.

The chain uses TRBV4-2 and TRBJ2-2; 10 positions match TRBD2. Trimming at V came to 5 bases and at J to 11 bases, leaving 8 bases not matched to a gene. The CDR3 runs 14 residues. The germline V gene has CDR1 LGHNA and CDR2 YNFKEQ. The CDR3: CASSGPSGGAELFF. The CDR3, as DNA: TGTGCCAGCAGCGGGCCCAGCGGGGGGGCCGAGCTGTTTTTT.

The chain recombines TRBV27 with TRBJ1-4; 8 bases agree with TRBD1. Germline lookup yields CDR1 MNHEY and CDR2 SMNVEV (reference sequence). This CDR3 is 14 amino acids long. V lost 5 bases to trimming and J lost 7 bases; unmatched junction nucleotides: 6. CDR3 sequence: CASSPQGTGEKLFF. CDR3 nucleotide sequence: TGTGCCAGCAGTCCCCAAGGGACAGGTGAAAAACTGTTTTTT.

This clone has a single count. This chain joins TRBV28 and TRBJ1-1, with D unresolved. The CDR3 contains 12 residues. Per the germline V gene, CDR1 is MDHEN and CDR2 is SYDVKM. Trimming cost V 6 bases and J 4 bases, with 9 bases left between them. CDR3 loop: CASRDRGTEAFF. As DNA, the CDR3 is TGTGCCAGCAGGGATCGAGGCACTGAAGCTTTCTTT.

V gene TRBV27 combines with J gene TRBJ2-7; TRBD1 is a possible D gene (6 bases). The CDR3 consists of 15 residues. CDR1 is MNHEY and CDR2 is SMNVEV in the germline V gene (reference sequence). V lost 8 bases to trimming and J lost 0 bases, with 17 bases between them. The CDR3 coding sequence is TGTGCCAGCCGGCTGGGAACGGACAGCTCCTACGAGCAGTACTTC. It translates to CASRLGTDSSYEQYF.

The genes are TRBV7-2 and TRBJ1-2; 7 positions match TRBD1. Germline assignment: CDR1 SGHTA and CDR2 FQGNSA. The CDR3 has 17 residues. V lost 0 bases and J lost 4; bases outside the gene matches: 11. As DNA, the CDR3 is TGTGCCAGCAGCTTAGCCTCGACAGGGTCCTACCCCTATGGCTACACCTTC. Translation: CASSLASTGSYPYGYTF.

CDR3 in DNA: TGTGCCAGCAGCCCCAGACAGGGACGCTCTGGAAACACCATATATTTT. Translated, it gives CASSPRQGRSGNTIYF. The chain uses TRBV28 and TRBJ1-3; 7 bases are a match to TRBD1. This CDR3 is 16 amino acids long. Looked up from germline, CDR1 is MDHEN and CDR2 is SYDVKM. Losses at the gene ends were 6 bases for V and 0 bases for J; bases not matched to a gene: 8.

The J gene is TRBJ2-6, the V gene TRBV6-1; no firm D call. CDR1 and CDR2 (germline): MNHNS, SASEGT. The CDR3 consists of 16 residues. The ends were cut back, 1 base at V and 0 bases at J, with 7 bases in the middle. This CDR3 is CASSEVASSGANVLTF. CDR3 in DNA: TGTGCCAGCAGTGAAGTGGCTAGCTCTGGGGCCAACGTCCTGACTTTC.

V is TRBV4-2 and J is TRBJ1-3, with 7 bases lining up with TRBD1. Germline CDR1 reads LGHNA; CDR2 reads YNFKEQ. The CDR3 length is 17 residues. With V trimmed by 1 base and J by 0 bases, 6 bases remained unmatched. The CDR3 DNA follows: TGTGCCAGCAGCCAAGCGACAGGGTCGAGCTCTGGAAACACCATATATTTT. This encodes CASSQATGSSSGNTIYF.

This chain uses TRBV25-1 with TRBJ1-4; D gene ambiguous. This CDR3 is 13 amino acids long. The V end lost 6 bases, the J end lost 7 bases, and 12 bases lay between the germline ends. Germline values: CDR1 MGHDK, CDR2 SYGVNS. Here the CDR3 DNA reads TGTGCCAGCAGCGGGAGGGAAGCTGAAAAACTGTTTTTT. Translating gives CASSGREAEKLFF.

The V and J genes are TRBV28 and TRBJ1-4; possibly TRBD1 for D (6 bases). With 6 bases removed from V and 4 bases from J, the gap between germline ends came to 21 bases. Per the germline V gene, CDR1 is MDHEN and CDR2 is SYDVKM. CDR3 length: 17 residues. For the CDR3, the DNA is TGTGCCAGCAGGACGACAGGTTTTTCCCACGGTAATGAAAAACTGTTTTTT. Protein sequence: CASRTTGFSHGNEKLFF.

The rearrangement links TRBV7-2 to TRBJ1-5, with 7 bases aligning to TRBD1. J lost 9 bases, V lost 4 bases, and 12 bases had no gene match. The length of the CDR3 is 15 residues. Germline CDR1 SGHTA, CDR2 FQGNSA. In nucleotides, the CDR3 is TGTGCCAGCAGCTACGGGGGGGACAGATTTGGGCCCCAGCATTTT. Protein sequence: CASSYGGDRFGPQHF.

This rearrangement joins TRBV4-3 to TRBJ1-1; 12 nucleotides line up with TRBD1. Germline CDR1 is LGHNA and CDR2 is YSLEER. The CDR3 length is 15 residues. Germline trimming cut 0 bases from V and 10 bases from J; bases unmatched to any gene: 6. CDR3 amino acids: CASSQDEGQGAGAFF. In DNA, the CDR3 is TGCGCCAGCAGCCAAGATGAGGGACAGGGGGCGGGAGCTTTCTTT.

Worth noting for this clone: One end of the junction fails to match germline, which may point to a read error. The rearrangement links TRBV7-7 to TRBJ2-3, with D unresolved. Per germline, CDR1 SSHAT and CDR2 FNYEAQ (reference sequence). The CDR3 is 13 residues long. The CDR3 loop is CASSLDFTDTQYF. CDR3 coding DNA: TGTGCTAGCAGCCTCGACTTCACAGATACGCAGTATTTT.

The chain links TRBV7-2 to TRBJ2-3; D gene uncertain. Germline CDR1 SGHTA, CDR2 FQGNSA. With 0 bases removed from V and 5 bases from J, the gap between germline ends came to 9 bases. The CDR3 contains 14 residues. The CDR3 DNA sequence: TGTGCCAGCAGCTTAGCAGGGCAGGTAGATACGCAGTATTTT. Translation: CASSLAGQVDTQYF.

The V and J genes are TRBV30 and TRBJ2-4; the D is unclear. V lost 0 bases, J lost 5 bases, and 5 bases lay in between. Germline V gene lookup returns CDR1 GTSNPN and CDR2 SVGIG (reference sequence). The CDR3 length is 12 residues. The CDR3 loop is CAWSVTQNIQYF. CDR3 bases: TGTGCCTGGAGTGTAACTCAAAACATTCAGTACTTC. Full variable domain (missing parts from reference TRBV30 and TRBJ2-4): SQTIHQWPATLVQPVGSPLSLECTVEGTSNPNLYWYRQAAGRGLQLLFYSVGIGQISSEVPQNLSASRPQDRQFILSSKKLLLSDSGFYLCAWSVTQNIQYFGAGTRLSVL.

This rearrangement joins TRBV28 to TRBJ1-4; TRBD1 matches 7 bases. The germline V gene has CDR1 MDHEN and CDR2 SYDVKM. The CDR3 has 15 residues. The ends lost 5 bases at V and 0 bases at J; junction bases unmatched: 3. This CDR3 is CASSETGATNEKLFF. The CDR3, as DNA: TGTGCCAGCAGTGAAACAGGGGCAACTAATGAAAAACTGTTTTTT.

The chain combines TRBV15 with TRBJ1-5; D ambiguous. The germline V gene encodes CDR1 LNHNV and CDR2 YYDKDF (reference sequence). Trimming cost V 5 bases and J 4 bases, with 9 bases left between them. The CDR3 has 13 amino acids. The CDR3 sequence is CATSVQANQPQHF. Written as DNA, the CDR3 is TGTGCCACCAGCGTCCAGGCAAATCAGCCCCAGCATTTT.

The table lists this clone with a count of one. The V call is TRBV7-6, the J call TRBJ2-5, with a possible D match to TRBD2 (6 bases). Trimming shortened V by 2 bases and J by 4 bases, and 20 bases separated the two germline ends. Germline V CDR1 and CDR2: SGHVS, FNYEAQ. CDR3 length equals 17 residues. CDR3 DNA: TGTGCCAGCAGCTTATGGGCCCAGAGTGGAGCGGGAGAGACCCAGTACTTC. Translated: CASSLWAQSGAGETQYF.

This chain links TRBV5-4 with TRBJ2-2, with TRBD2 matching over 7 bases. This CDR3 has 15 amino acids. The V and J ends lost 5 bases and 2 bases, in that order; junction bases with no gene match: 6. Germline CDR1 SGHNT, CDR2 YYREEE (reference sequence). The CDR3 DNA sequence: TGTGCCAGCAGTTCCGGGACTAAAAACACCGGGGAGCTGTTTTTT. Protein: CASSSGTKNTGELFF.

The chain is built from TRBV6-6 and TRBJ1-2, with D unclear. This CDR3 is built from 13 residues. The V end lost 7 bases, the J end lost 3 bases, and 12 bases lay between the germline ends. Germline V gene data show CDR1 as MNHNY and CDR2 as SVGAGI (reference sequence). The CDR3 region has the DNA TGTGCCAGCAATCTACAGCTTGACTATGGCTACACCTTC. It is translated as CASNLQLDYGYTF.

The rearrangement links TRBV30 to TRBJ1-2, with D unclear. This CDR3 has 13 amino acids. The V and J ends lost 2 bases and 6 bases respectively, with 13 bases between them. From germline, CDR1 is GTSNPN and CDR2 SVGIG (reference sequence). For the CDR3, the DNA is TGTGCCTGGAGTCCTGCCGACTGGGATGGCTACACCTTC. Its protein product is CAWSPADWDGYTF.

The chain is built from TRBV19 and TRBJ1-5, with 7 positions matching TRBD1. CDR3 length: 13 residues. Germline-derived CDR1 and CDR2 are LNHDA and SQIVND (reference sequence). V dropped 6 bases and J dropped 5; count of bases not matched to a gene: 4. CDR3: CASRQTGDQPQHF. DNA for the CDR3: TGTGCCAGTAGGCAAACAGGGGATCAGCCCCAGCATTTT. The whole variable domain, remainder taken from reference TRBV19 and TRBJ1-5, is DGGITQSPKYLFRKEGQNVTLSCEQNLNHDAMYWYRQDPGQGLRLIYYSQIVNDFQKGDIAEGYSVSREKKESFPLTVTSAQKNPTAFYLCASRQTGDQPQHFGDGTRLSIL.

The CDR3: CASSQDKAAPYEQYF. Here the CDR3 DNA reads TGTGCCAGCAGCCAAGATAAAGCGGCACCCTACGAGCAGTACTTC. The chain carries TRBV14 and TRBJ2-7, with D possibly TRBD2 on 5 matching bases. This CDR3 spans 15 amino acids. Germline V gene data show CDR1 as SGHDN and CDR2 as FVKESK. With 0 bases removed from V and 2 bases from J, the gap between germline ends came to 11 bases.

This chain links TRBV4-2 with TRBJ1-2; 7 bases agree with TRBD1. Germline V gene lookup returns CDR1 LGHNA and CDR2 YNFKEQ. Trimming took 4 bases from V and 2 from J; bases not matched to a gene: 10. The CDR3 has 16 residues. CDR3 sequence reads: CASSPMRGQLNYGYTF. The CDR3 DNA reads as TGTGCCAGCAGCCCAATGCGGGGACAGCTCAACTATGGCTACACCTTC.

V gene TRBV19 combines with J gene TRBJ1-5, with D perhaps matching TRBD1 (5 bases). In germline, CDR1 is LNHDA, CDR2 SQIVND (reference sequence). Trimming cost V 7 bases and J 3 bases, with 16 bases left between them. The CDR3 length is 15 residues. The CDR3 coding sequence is TGTGCCAGTATCCCGACCGACAGAGACAATCAGCCCCAGCATTTT. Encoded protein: CASIPTDRDNQPQHF.

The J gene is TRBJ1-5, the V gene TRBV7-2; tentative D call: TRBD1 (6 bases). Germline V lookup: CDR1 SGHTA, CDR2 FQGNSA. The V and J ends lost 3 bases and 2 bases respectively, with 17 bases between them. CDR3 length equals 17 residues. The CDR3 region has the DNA TGTGCCAGCAGCTTGTCTGTTGTACGGGGGCGCAATCAGCCCCAGCATTTT. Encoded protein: CASSLSVVRGRNQPQHF.

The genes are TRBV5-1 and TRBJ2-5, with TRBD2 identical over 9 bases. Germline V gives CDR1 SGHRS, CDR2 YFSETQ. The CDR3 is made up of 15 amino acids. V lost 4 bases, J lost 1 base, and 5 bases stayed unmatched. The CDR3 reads CASSAGGGSQETQYF. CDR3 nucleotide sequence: TGCGCCAGCAGCGCGGGGGGGGGTTCCCAAGAGACCCAGTACTTC. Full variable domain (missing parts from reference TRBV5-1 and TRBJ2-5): KAGVTQTPRYLIKTRGQQVTLSCSPISGHRSVSWYQQTPGQGLQFLFEYFSETQRNKGNFPGRFSGRQFSNSRSEMNVSTLELGDSALYLCASSAGGGSQETQYFGPGTRLLVL.